This paragraph covers one T cell receptor beta chain sequence. This record comes from a study of blood T cell repertoires in COVID-19. The wider study: PBMCs, B-cell-depleted T cells, or T cells provided the cDNA or gDNA that made up the material.

Germline V gene data show CDR1 as MDHEN and CDR2 as SYDVKM. The length of the CDR3 is 14 residues. Trimming cost V 4 bases and J 7 bases, with 14 bases left between them. In the authors' methods: Scientists estimated how many nucleated cells there were by amplifying reference gene primers. Libraries were prepared by immunoSEQ multiplex PCR; TCRdb keeps only in-frame clonotypes and omits some of them. The DNA was the basis for D and trimming; V, J and clone size are from that table. The sample lists 200,000 to 250,000 clones, about 85% seen once, with 2.5% to 3.5% in the top ten. The source material was peripheral blood. The sequence was obtained from a man aged 45-65 years who had recovered from COVID-19. The chain employs TRBV28 and TRBJ2-1; tentative D call: TRBD1 (5 bases). CDR3 bases: TGTGCCAGCAGTTCAACCTTCAGGGATAATGAGCAGTTCTTC. Translation: CASSSTFRDNEQFF.